The 28 T cell receptor beta chains listed next were all sequenced from one sample in a study of T cells in Graves' hyperthyroidism and ophthalmopathy. RNA transcripts yielded amplified TCR beta CDR3 regions. The study used the HTBI primer set for a first-round RT-PCR of the TCR CDR3. TCRdb called the multiplex PCR reads again in MiXCR, with one record for every CDR3 protein. In the table there are more than 300,000 distinct CDR3 sequences, roughly a sixth of which are singletons. The sequenced material came from blood. Source of these receptors: a woman aged 25 to 39 with Graves' hyperthyroidism that later progressed to Graves' ophthalmopathy.

V is TRBV5-1 and J is TRBJ2-6, with D perhaps TRBD2 (6 bases). This CDR3 is 17 amino acids long. Germline V lookup: CDR1 SGHRS, CDR2 YFSETQ. The V gene lost 0 bases and the J gene lost 0 bases, with 10 bases spanning the gap. The CDR3 coding sequence is TGCGCCAGCAGCTTGGTACAGACTAGCTCTGGGGCCAACGTCCTGACTTTC. The encoded protein is CASSLVQTSSGANVLTF. Full variable domain (remainder filled in from reference TRBV5-1 and TRBJ2-6): KAGVTQTPRYLIKTRGQQVTLSCSPISGHRSVSWYQQTPGQGLQFLFEYFSETQRNKGNFPGRFSGRQFSNSRSEMNVSTLELGDSALYLCASSLVQTSSGANVLTFGAGSRLTVL.

This clonotype was seen only a few times. This chain joins TRBV6-1 and TRBJ2-3; TRBD1 aligns across 8 bases. The J segment lost 8 bases and the V segment lost 4 bases, leaving 11 bases of the junction unmatched. CDR1 and CDR2 from the germline V gene are MNHNS and SASEGT. The CDR3 consists of 15 residues. In DNA form, the CDR3 reads TGTGCCAGCAGTGTGTCATGGACAGGGAAGGTTACGCAGTATTTT. Translation: CASSVSWTGKVTQYF.

This clonotype was seen repeatedly, ten times or more. The V gene is TRBV27, the J gene TRBJ2-7, with D hard to call. Germline CDR1 reads MNHEY; CDR2 reads SMNVEV (reference sequence). V lost 11 bases, J lost 4 bases, and 6 bases lay in between. The CDR3 sequence is 9 residues long. The CDR3 here is CAVGYEQYF. The CDR3 DNA reads as TGTGCCGTGGGGTACGAGCAGTACTTC.

This clonotype occurred many times. V is TRBV30 and J is TRBJ2-5; D possibly corresponds to TRBD2 (5 bases). The CDR3 has 12 residues. The V and J ends lost 2 bases and 10 bases respectively, with 14 bases between them. The V gene's germline CDR1 is GTSNPN and CDR2 SVGIG (reference sequence). CDR3 amino acids: CAWSPYRRFQYF. The CDR3, as DNA: TGTGCCTGGAGTCCATACCGGAGGTTCCAGTACTTC.

The J gene is TRBJ1-2, the V gene TRBV30; 9 nucleotides align to TRBD1. V shed 3 bases, J shed 4 bases, and the junction held 6 bases outside the gene matches. This CDR3 is built from 14 residues. Germline V gene data show CDR1 as GTSNPN and CDR2 as SVGIG (reference sequence). The CDR3 loop is CAWRPPGQGYGYTF. The DNA of the CDR3 is TGTGCCTGGAGGCCACCGGGACAGGGCTATGGCTACACCTTC.

This clonotype was counted ten times or more. CDR3 region: CASSLGPGHFSTDTQYF. CDR3 nucleotide sequence: TGTGCCAGCAGCTTAGGGCCCGGACATTTTAGCACAGATACGCAGTATTTT. This chain links TRBV11-2 with TRBJ2-3, with a possible D match to TRBD1 (5 bases). CDR1 is SGHAT, CDR2 FQNNGV, per germline. V shed 1 base and J shed 0 bases, with 14 bases lying between them. This CDR3 has 17 amino acids. Drawing the rest from reference TRBV11-2 and TRBJ2-3, the complete variable domain is EAGVAQSPRYKIIEKRQSVAFWCNPISGHATLYWYQQILGQGPKLLIQFQNNGVVDDSQLPKDRFSAERLKGVDSTLKIQPAKLEDSAVYLCASSLGPGHFSTDTQYFGPGTRLTVL.

A note on this clonotype: It may be a read error: a sequence one base away is much more abundant. This chain uses TRBV2 with TRBJ2-7; 8 positions match TRBD1. From germline, CDR1 is SNHLY and CDR2 FYNNEI. This CDR3 is built from 14 residues. CDR3 residues: CVSSDRTGRDEQYF. The CDR3 DNA is TGTGTCAGCAGCGATAGGACAGGGCGCGACGAGCAGTACTTC.

The genes are TRBV6-4 and TRBJ2-2; D unresolved. The V gene lost 3 bases and the J gene lost 0 bases, with 2 bases spanning the gap. The CDR3 has 13 amino acids. The germline CDR1 and CDR2 sequences are MRHNA and SNTAGT. CDR3 residues: CASSETNTGELFF. CDR3 coding DNA: TGTGCCAGCAGTGAAACGAACACCGGGGAGCTGTTTTTT.

This clonotype was counted a few times. One junction end does not reproduce the germline sequence, and a read error may be involved. V usage is TRBV20-1 and J usage is TRBJ2-3, with TRBD2 matching over 9 bases. The germline V gene has CDR1 DFQATT and CDR2 SNEGSKA (reference sequence). The CDR3 length is 15 residues. The CDR3 bases are TGCGGTGCTAGAGCGGGGCGGGAGGGCCGGAATACGCAGTATTTT. This sequence encodes CGARAGREGRNTQYF.

This clonotype appeared many times. This chain connects TRBV12-3 or TRBV12-4 to TRBJ1-2, with D unclear. This CDR3 region has 13 residues. Deletions cut 6 bases from V and 4 bases from J, with 12 bases between. For the CDR3, the DNA is TGTGCCAGCAGCATGATATCAGGCTATGGCTACACCTTC. It specifies CASSMISGYGYTF.

This clonotype was seen many times. V usage is TRBV27 and J usage is TRBJ2-3, with D unresolved. Germline CDR1 reads MNHEY; CDR2 reads SMNVEV (reference sequence). This CDR3 is built from 13 residues. Trimming took off 0 bases at V and 2 bases at J, with 3 bases between the two ends. The CDR3 protein is CASSLSVTDTQYF. CDR3 DNA: TGTGCCAGCAGTTTATCGGTCACAGATACGCAGTATTTT.

This clonotype was detected ten times or more. The chain is built from TRBV27 and TRBJ1-5; TRBD1 aligns across 9 bases. CDR1 and CDR2 (germline): MNHEY, SMNVEV (reference sequence). After removal of 2 bases from V and 6 bases from J, the junction contained 8 bases not matched to a gene. The CDR3 runs to 16 residues. The DNA for the CDR3 is TGTGCCAGCAGTTTAATTGGGGGACAGGGCCCTCAGCCCCAGCATTTT. This codes for CASSLIGGQGPQPQHF.

This clonotype was observed at least ten times. V usage is TRBV11-2 and J usage is TRBJ1-3; 9 nucleotides match TRBD1. J lost 3 bases, V lost 4 bases, and 4 bases had no gene match. The germline gives CDR1 SGHAT, CDR2 FQNNGV. The CDR3 has 15 amino acids. The CDR3 sequence: CASSSGTGYGNTIYF. The CDR3 DNA follows: TGTGCCAGCAGCTCCGGGACAGGGTATGGAAACACCATATATTTT.

This clonotype was picked up many times. CDR3 bases: TGTGCCAGTAGCCGGGGGGGCACCCGAGCTAACTATGGCTACACCTTC. This sequence encodes CASSRGGTRANYGYTF. This chain links TRBV19 with TRBJ1-2; weak D call: TRBD1 (6 bases). Germline loops: CDR1 LNHDA, CDR2 SQIVND (reference sequence). CDR3 length equals 16 residues. Trimming removed 6 bases from V and 0 bases from J, with 17 bases in between.

This clonotype appeared many times. The chain recombines TRBV10-3 with TRBJ1-1; the D gene is possibly TRBD1 (6 bases). Trimming stripped 3 bases from V and 10 bases from J, with 18 bases between. The germline CDR1 and CDR2 sequences are ENHRY and SYGVKD. The CDR3 has 14 amino acids. The chain's CDR3 is CAISDWNTTGLAFF. The CDR3, as DNA: TGTGCCATCAGTGATTGGAACACTACAGGGCTAGCTTTCTTT.

This clonotype was seen many times. The chain links TRBV10-2 to TRBJ2-1; no clear D. The CDR3 is 17 amino acids. Germline V gene lookup returns CDR1 WSHSY and CDR2 SAAADI. Trimming removed 2 bases at V and 0 bases at J, with 14 bases between. CDR3 in amino acids: CASSEALDRSSYNEQFF. The CDR3 DNA sequence: TGCGCCAGCAGTGAGGCCCTTGATCGGAGCTCCTACAATGAGCAGTTCTTC.

As to this clonotype: With a much larger clone just one base away, this may be a read error. The J gene is TRBJ1-1, the V gene TRBV28, with 9 bases matching TRBD1. The V segment lost 6 bases and the J segment 2 bases; nucleotides outside the gene matches: 16. The CDR3 has 18 amino acids. Per the germline V gene, CDR1 is MDHEN and CDR2 is SYDVKM. The CDR3 spells CASRDPRSRTGDNTEAFF. The CDR3 region has the DNA TGTGCCAGCAGAGACCCCCGGTCCCGGACAGGGGATAACACTGAAGCTTTCTTT.

As concerns this clonotype: Since a much larger clone is just one base distant, this may be a read error. The chain uses TRBV19 and TRBJ2-1; D is possibly TRBD2 (7 bases). The CDR3 loop spans 15 amino acids. The V and J ends lost 3 bases and 8 bases respectively, with 17 bases between them. Germline V gene lookup returns CDR1 LNHDA and CDR2 SQIVND (reference sequence). The CDR3 nucleotides are TGTGCCAGTAGTATTTCGGGGGGCTGGGTGGATGAGCAGTTCTTC. Translated, it gives CASSISGGWVDEQFF. Complete variable domain (other parts from reference TRBV19 and TRBJ2-1): DGGITQSPKYLFRKEGQNVTLSCEQNLNHDAMYWYRQDPGQGLRLIYYSQIVNDFQKGDIAEGYSVSREKKESFPLTVTSAQKNPTAFYLCASSISGGWVDEQFFGPGTRLTVL.

This clonotype showed up many times. J is TRBJ1-2 and V is TRBV6-1; TRBD1 is a possible D gene (6 bases). This CDR3 comprises 13 residues. V lost 6 bases, J lost 4 bases, and 12 bases lay in between. Per germline, CDR1 MNHNS and CDR2 SASEGT. The CDR3 sequence: CASRSGQLYGYTF. The CDR3 DNA follows: TGTGCCAGCAGAAGTGGACAGCTCTATGGCTACACCTTC.

This clonotype was seen many times. This chain connects TRBV12-3 or TRBV12-4 to TRBJ1-2; no reliable D call. Trimming cost V 2 bases and J 3 bases, with 7 bases left between them. The CDR3 runs 13 residues. The CDR3 sequence is CASSLKAYYGYTF. CDR3 in DNA: TGTGCCAGCAGTTTAAAGGCCTACTATGGCTACACCTTC.

V usage is TRBV25-1 and J usage is TRBJ1-1, with a weak D call TRBD1 (5 bases). The CDR3 is made up of 13 amino acids. From germline, CDR1 is MGHDK and CDR2 SYGVNS. V dropped 5 bases and J dropped 8 bases, with 15 bases sitting between them. CDR3 nucleotides: TGTGCCAGCAGTCCTGGGGCGACCCAAGAAGCTTTCTTT. Translation: CASSPGATQEAFF.

This clonotype occurred many times. This sequence joins TRBV5-1 and TRBJ2-3; 7 nucleotides agree with TRBD2. Germline CDR1 reads SGHRS; CDR2 reads YFSETQ. Unmatched junction bases numbered 11, after V lost 0 bases and J lost 4 bases. This CDR3 is built from 17 residues. Written as DNA, the CDR3 is TGCGCCAGCAGCTTGGTCCGACTGGGCGGGAGTGCAGATACGCAGTATTTT. Its translation is CASSLVRLGGSADTQYF. Looking up the rest from reference TRBV5-1 and TRBJ2-3 gives the full variable domain: KAGVTQTPRYLIKTRGQQVTLSCSPISGHRSVSWYQQTPGQGLQFLFEYFSETQRNKGNFPGRFSGRQFSNSRSEMNVSTLELGDSALYLCASSLVRLGGSADTQYFGPGTRLTVL.

This clonotype was detected many times. The gene calls are TRBV2 and TRBJ2-1; 9 nucleotides match TRBD2. The germline V gene has CDR1 SNHLY and CDR2 FYNNEI. The CDR3 has 16 amino acids. J lost 0 bases, V lost 5 bases, and 5 bases had no gene match. This CDR3 reads CASSPTLAGSYNEQFF. CDR3 in DNA: TGTGCCAGCAGTCCTACACTAGCGGGCTCCTACAATGAGCAGTTCTTC.

This clonotype showed up many times. This chain connects TRBV11-2 to TRBJ1-1, with D unresolved. The CDR3 loop spans 14 amino acids. V lost 2 bases and J 5 bases, leaving 12 bases between the germline ends. Per germline, CDR1 SGHAT and CDR2 FQNNGV. Written as DNA, the CDR3 is TGTGCCAGCAGCTTATTTGTTTTGGGAACTGAAGCTTTCTTT. Its protein is CASSLFVLGTEAFF.

This clonotype was counted at least ten times. The rearrangement joins TRBV2 to TRBJ1-2; a possible D gene is TRBD1 (6 bases). This CDR3 contains 12 residues. The V and J ends lost 11 bases and 0 bases respectively, with 10 bases between them. Germline assignment: CDR1 SNHLY and CDR2 FYNNEI. The CDR3 coding sequence is TGTGCCTGGGGGGCTGCTAACTATGGCTACACCTTC. Its translation: CAWGAANYGYTF.

This clonotype has at least ten counts. This chain uses TRBV6-5 with TRBJ1-1; D is ambiguous. The CDR3 runs 15 residues. Trimming took 0 bases from V and 1 from J, leaving 9 bases between them. In germline, CDR1 is MNHEY, CDR2 SVGAGI. The CDR3 loop is CASSYSMPANTEAFF. CDR3 bases: TGTGCCAGCAGTTACTCGATGCCCGCGAACACTGAAGCTTTCTTT.

This sequence joins TRBV29-1 and TRBJ2-5, with D hard to call. Germline values: CDR1 SQVTM, CDR2 ANQGSEA. The V end lost 5 bases, the J end lost 3 bases, and 7 bases lay between the germline ends. This CDR3 is built from 11 residues. The CDR3 bases are TGCAGCGTTCGATTTAAAGAGACCCAGTACTTC. Protein: CSVRFKETQYF.

This clonotype was recorded many times. This chain connects TRBV29-1 to TRBJ2-1, with a tentative D call TRBD1 (6 bases). The V gene's germline CDR1 is SQVTM and CDR2 ANQGSEA. V was cut by 2 bases and J by 0 bases, with 11 bases left in between. The CDR3 runs to 15 residues. The CDR3 protein is CSVERTDRSYNEQFF. The CDR3 DNA reads TGCAGCGTTGAAAGGACAGACCGCTCCTACAATGAGCAGTTCTTC.